The 15 T cell receptor beta chains presented below share a single source sample, sequenced in a study of cytomegalovirus exposure and HLA in healthy donors. 13 Jbeta primers and 60 Vbeta primers were used for the PCR. This table comes from immunoSEQ multiplex PCR, and its TCRdb copy is limited to in-frame clones, with some not included. Seen in this sample are about 120,000 clones; the ten most common clones hold around 4%. Sequencing input: PBMCs. These receptors were taken from a man between 18 and 29 years old in good health and CMV-seronegative.

The chain joins TRBV10-1 to TRBJ2-7; the D gene is possibly TRBD2 (5 bases). CDR1 is WNHNN, CDR2 SYGVQD, per germline (reference sequence). CDR3 length: 15 residues. V gave up 6 bases and J gave up 0 bases, with 15 bases separating them. CDR3 nucleotide sequence: TGCGCCAGCAGCGGAGGACGGTCAAGCTCCTACGAGCAGTACTTC. This encodes CASSGGRSSSYEQYF.

This chain's CDR3 is CASSMTTTGELFF. In nucleotides, the CDR3 is TGTGCCAGCAGCATGACTACTACCGGGGAGCTGTTTTTT. The V gene is TRBV14, the J gene TRBJ2-2; perhaps TRBD2 as D (5 bases). V was trimmed by 5 bases and J by 5 bases, leaving 9 bases between them. Looked up from germline, CDR1 is SGHDN and CDR2 is FVKESK. The CDR3 runs to 13 residues. The full variable domain, completed using reference TRBV14 and TRBJ2-2, is EAGVTQFPSHSVIEKGQTVTLRCDPISGHDNLYWYRRVMGKEIKFLLHFVKESKQDESGMPNNRFLAERTGGTYSTLKVQPAELEDSGVYFCASSMTTTGELFFGEGSRLTVL.

The rearrangement uses TRBV29-1 and TRBJ2-5; D is possibly TRBD2 (5 bases). Germline V CDR1 and CDR2: SQVTM, ANQGSEA. Deletions cut 4 bases from V and 5 bases from J, with 14 bases between. This CDR3 has 13 amino acids. The CDR3 region has the DNA TGCAGCGTTGCGTTAGCGTTGGGGGAGACCCAGTACTTC. It codes for CSVALALGETQYF.

The V gene is TRBV9, the J gene TRBJ2-1; 8 nucleotides align to TRBD2. The junction had 10 bases not matched to a gene; V was cut back by 0 bases and J by 5 bases. CDR1 and CDR2 from the germline V gene are SGDLS and YYNGEE. CDR3 length: 17 amino acids. The CDR3 DNA is TGTGCCAGCAGCGTAGACCTCAGCGGGGGACCTAACAATGAGCAGTTCTTC. Protein: CASSVDLSGGPNNEQFF.

This chain links TRBV2 with TRBJ2-5, with TRBD1 identical over 9 bases. Per the germline V gene, CDR1 is SNHLY and CDR2 is FYNNEI. This CDR3 has 16 amino acids. Trimming cost V 11 bases and J 1 base; bases outside gene matches: 14. This CDR3 is CASDGQLGQGQETQYF. The CDR3, as DNA: TGTGCCTCCGATGGACAACTGGGACAGGGCCAAGAGACCCAGTACTTC.

V gene TRBV9 combines with J gene TRBJ1-1; D remains ambiguous. V lost 6 bases and J 3 bases, leaving 15 bases between the germline ends. CDR1 is SGDLS and CDR2 is YYNGEE in the germline V gene. The CDR3 extends over 14 amino acids. CDR3 coding DNA: TGTGCCAGCAATAAGGAAGGAGGCTACACTGAAGCTTTCTTT. It is translated as CASNKEGGYTEAFF.

The chain uses TRBV11-2 and TRBJ2-3, with 11 nucleotides matching TRBD1. The CDR3 runs 14 residues. The V gene end was trimmed by 3 bases and the J gene end by 4 bases; junction bases not matched to a gene: 0. In germline, CDR1 is SGHAT, CDR2 FQNNGV. CDR3 nucleotides: TGTGCCAGCAGCTTGGGACAGGGGGCAGATACGCAGTATTTT. Encoded protein: CASSLGQGADTQYF.

The chain uses TRBV7-3 and TRBJ2-1; TRBD2 matches 9 bases. The CDR3 has 16 amino acids. In germline, CDR1 is SGHTA, CDR2 FQGTGA. The V gene end was trimmed by 3 bases and the J gene end by 7 bases; junction bases not matched to a gene: 10. The CDR3 DNA is TGTGCCAGCAGCTTTGCTGTGACTAGCGGTATGAATGAGCAGTTCTTC. It translates to CASSFAVTSGMNEQFF.

The genes are TRBV4-1 and TRBJ1-1; 8 bases are shared with TRBD1. V was clipped by 0 bases and J by 1 base; unmatched bases: 10. CDR3 length: 18 amino acids. Germline V gene data show CDR1 as MGHRA and CDR2 as YSYEKL. CDR3 residues: CASSQDWRQGRRNTEAFF. The CDR3 DNA is TGCGCCAGCAGCCAAGATTGGAGACAGGGGAGGAGGAACACTGAAGCTTTCTTT.

The V and J genes are TRBV27 and TRBJ2-7, with 8 bases fitting TRBD1. The CDR3 sequence is 13 residues long. CDR1 and CDR2 (germline): MNHEY, SMNVEV (reference sequence). Unmatched junction bases numbered 5, after V lost 6 bases and J lost 4 bases. The CDR3, as DNA: TGTGCCAGCAGGCGACAGGGGATTTACGAGCAGTACTTC. Translation gives CASRRQGIYEQYF.

V is TRBV4-1 and J is TRBJ2-3, with 7 bases identical to TRBD2. In germline, CDR1 is MGHRA, CDR2 YSYEKL. This CDR3 region has 17 residues. V shed 6 bases and J 0 bases; nucleotides not matched to a gene: 12. CDR3 sequence: CASRQREGLSSTDTQYF. The CDR3 DNA is TGCGCCAGCAGGCAAAGGGAGGGGCTTTCTAGCACAGATACGCAGTATTTT.

This sequence joins TRBV7-6 and TRBJ2-1; 15 bases are shared with TRBD2. The CDR3 loop spans 19 amino acids. Germline lookup yields CDR1 SGHVS and CDR2 FNYEAQ. Trimming cost V 2 bases and J 1 base; bases outside gene matches: 6. The CDR3 DNA sequence: TGTGCCAGCAGCTTATACACCGGGACTAGCGGGAGGTCCTACAATGAGCAGTTCTTC. As protein: CASSLYTGTSGRSYNEQFF. Based on the CDR3 plus reference TRBV7-6 and TRBJ2-1, the full variable domain is GAGVSQSPRYKVTKRGQDVALRCDPISGHVSLYWYRQALGQGPEFLTYFNYEAQQDKSGLPNDRFSAERPEGSISTLTIQRTEQRDSAMYRCASSLYTGTSGRSYNEQFFGPGTRLTVL.

Comment on this clone: Other DNA sequences from this sample encode an identical CDR3 as well. This chain uses TRBV9 with TRBJ2-7; D might be TRBD2 (5 bases). Trimming took off 0 bases at V and 2 bases at J, with 9 bases between the two ends. This CDR3 comprises 14 residues. Germline V gene lookup returns CDR1 SGDLS and CDR2 YYNGEE. The CDR3 DNA reads TGTGCCAGCAGCGTAGGGACTCCGCCCTACGAGCAGTACTTC. Protein: CASSVGTPPYEQYF.

The chain uses TRBV6-5 and TRBJ1-5; D perhaps matches TRBD1 (5 bases). CDR1 and CDR2 from the germline V gene are MNHEY and SVGAGI. V dropped 4 bases and J dropped 4 bases, with 14 bases sitting between them. This CDR3 has 15 residues. In DNA form, the CDR3 reads TGTGCCAGCAGTTCGGGTCGGGGGGGGAATCAGCCCCAGCATTTT. It encodes CASSSGRGGNQPQHF.

V and J are TRBV7-2 and TRBJ1-2; a weak D match, TRBD1 (5 bases). V was cut by 8 bases and J by 7 bases, with 17 bases left in between. The germline CDR1 and CDR2 sequences are SGHTA and FQGNSA. The CDR3 has 13 residues. The CDR3 bases are TGTGCCAGCGGCCAGCGCGGGGCGCTTGGCTACACCTTC. Amino acids: CASGQRGALGYTF.